This is a list of T cell receptor beta chains from one sample in a study of cytomegalovirus exposure and HLA in healthy donors. The protocol was immunoSEQ multiplex PCR, while the TCRdb copy is restricted to in-frame clones and leaves out a portion. The sample carries roughly 330,000 clones, roughly 87% recorded once. The material sequenced was PBMCs. The receptors originated from a woman in her 30s in good health and CMV-seropositive. Both conserved end residues are part of each CDR3. Fields, in order: V gene, CDR3 length, J gene, D gene, CDR3 DNA, CDR3 protein. A D gene is named only where the DNA matches it firmly.

TRBV4-1	15	TRBJ2-7	.	TGCGCCAGCAGCCAAGACTGGGGACTCCTAGGCGAGCAGTACTTC	CASSQDWGLLGEQYF
TRBV29-1	17	TRBJ2-7	TRBD2	TGCAGCGTTTCAAGAGCGGGATCCACAAACATCCACTACGAGCAGTACTTC	CSVSRAGSTNIHYEQYF
TRBV9	13	TRBJ2-2	.	TGTGCCAGCAGCGGAGGGAGCACCGGGGAGCTGTTTTTT	CASSGGSTGELFF
TRBV1	13	TRBJ2-3	.	TGCACCAGCAGCCGACTAGTTCCAGATACGCAGTATTTT	CTSSRLVPDTQYF
TRBV7-2	12	TRBJ2-7	.	TGTGCCAGCAGCCCCAGCTCCTACGAGCAGTACTTC	CASSPSSYEQYF
TRBV4-1	14	TRBJ2-1	.	TGCGCCAGCAGCCTCGGGGATGTCTACAATGAGCAGTTCTTC	CASSLGDVYNEQFF
TRBV5-4	19	TRBJ1-5	TRBD1	TGTGCCAGCAGGAACTATGGGACAGGGGCCGAATGGAGCAATCAGCCCCAGCATTTT	CASRNYGTGAEWSNQPQHF
TRBV5-1	17	TRBJ1-2	.	TGCGCCAGCAGCTTGGACGGCGAGGGCGCTGGGAACTATGGCTACACCTTC	CASSLDGEGAGNYGYTF
TRBV11-2	14	TRBJ2-7	TRBD2	TGTGCCAGCAGCACTAGCGGGGACCGGGGCGAGCAGTACTTC	CASSTSGDRGEQYF
TRBV7-2	14	TRBJ1-1	.	TGTGCCAGCAGCTTTCTTACGGGGAACACTGAAGCTTTCTTT	CASSFLTGNTEAFF